The sample holds a few counts of the clone carrying this T cell receptor beta chain. As yet, its antigen is unknown. Sampled 1 year posttransplant, controls received myeloablative marrow transplants, methotrexate and a calcineurin inhibitor. After removal of 6 bases from V and 0 bases from J, the junction contained 7 bases not matched to a gene. CDR1 and CDR2 (germline): ENHRY, SYGVKD. The length of the CDR3 is 17 residues. The protocol was immunoSEQ multiplex PCR, while the TCRdb copy is restricted to in-frame clones and leaves out a portion. The data contain 20,000 to 25,000 clones, over 75% of them singletons. The data belong to a study of T cells after posttransplantation cyclophosphamide. Findings and limits, study-wide: After PTCy, TRB diversity resembled that of CNI/methotrexate controls. TRB overlap between skin or GI tissue T cells and blood was limited.

The chain has TRBV10-3 and TRBJ1-6, with TRBD1 matching 8 bases. The sequence derives from a female patient between 30 and 40 years old who received an allogeneic stem cell transplant from an unrelated donor, was CMV-positive, and had acute and chronic GVHD. Some T cells may be graft donor cells. Sequenced here: PBMCs, sampled around 390 days after allogeneic stem cell transplant with calcineurin inhibitor and methotrexate. The CDR3 DNA reads as TGTGCCATCAGGCCAGGACAGGGACCCTCCTATAATTCACCCCTCCACTTT. It specifies CAIRPGQGPSYNSPLHF.